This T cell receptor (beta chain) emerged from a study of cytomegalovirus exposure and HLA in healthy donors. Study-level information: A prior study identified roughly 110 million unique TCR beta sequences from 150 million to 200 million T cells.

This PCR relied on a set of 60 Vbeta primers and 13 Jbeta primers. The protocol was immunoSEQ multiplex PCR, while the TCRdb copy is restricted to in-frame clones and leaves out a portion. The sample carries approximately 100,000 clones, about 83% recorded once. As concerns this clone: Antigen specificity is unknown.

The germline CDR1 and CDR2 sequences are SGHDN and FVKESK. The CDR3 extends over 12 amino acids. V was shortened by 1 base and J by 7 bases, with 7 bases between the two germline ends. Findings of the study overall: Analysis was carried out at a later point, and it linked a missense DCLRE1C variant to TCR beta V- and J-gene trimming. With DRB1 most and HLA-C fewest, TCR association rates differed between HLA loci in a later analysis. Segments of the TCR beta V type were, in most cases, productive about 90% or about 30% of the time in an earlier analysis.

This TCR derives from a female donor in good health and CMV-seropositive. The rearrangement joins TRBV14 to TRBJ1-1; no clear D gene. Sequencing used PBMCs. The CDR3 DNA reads TGTGCCAGCAGCCAAGTATGGAGTGAAGCTTTCTTT. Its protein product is CASSQVWSEAFF.